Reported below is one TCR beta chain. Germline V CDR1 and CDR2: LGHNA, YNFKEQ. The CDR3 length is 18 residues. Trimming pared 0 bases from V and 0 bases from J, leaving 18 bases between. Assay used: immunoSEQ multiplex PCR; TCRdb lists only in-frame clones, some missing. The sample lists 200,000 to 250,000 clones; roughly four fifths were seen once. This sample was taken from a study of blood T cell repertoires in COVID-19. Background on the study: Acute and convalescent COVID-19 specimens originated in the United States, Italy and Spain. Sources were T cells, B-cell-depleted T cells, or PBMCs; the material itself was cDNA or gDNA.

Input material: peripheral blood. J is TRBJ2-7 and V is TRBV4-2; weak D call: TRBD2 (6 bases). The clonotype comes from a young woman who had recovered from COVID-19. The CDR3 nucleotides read TGTGCCAGCAGCCAAGAAAGTCTCCATAGCGGAACCTCCTACGAGCAGTACTTC. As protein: CASSQESLHSGTSYEQYF.